A selection of T cell receptor beta chains follows, all from one sample in a study of T and B cells in COVID-19 patients. One entry per CDR3 protein, called by TCRdb with MiXCR from the multiplex PCR reads. The sample has 4,800 or so distinct CDR3 sequences, roughly 30% seen once. Material: blood. These receptors were collected from a human donor with active COVID-19. CDR3s include the opening cysteine and the closing phenylalanine or tryptophan. D genes are given only for firm matches. Size values are once, few and many counts, or a class for expanded clones, and some rows have none.

J: TRBJ1-4; V: TRBV10-2; length: 12; size: few; D: NA; CDR3: CASSEWGQKLFF; DNA: TGCGCCAGCAGTGAGTGGGGGCAGAAACTGTTTTTT
J: TRBJ1-5; V: TRBV6-1; length: 15; size: medium-sized; D: NA; CDR3: CASSEVGGVRQPQHF; DNA: TGTGCCAGCAGTGAAGTGGGGGGGGTGAGGCAGCCCCAGCATTTT
J: TRBJ2-7; V: TRBV5-8; length: 16; size: few; D: TRBD1; CDR3: CASSLAWGQSSYEQYF; DNA: TGTGCCAGCAGCTTGGCGTGGGGACAGAGCTCCTACGAGCAGTACTTC
J: TRBJ1-1; V: TRBV28; length: 15; size: NA; D: NA; CDR3: CASARRRPMNTEAFF; DNA: TGTGCCAGTGCGAGGAGGAGACCGATGAACACTGAAGCTTTCTTT
J: TRBJ2-5; V: TRBV27; length: 15; size: NA; D: TRBD2; CDR3: CAGSPGSRGGETQYF; DNA: TGTGCCGGCAGTCCCGGGTCTCGGGGGGGGGAGACCCAGTACTTC
J: TRBJ1-2; V: TRBV18; length: 13; size: medium-sized; D: TRBD1; CDR3: CASSLQGARGYTF; DNA: TGTGCCAGCTCACTACAGGGGGCTAGGGGCTACACCTTC
J: TRBJ2-7; V: TRBV6-2/TRBV6-3; length: 14; size: NA; D: TRBD1; CDR3: CASSSGTGTYEQYF; DNA: TGTGCCAGCAGCTCCGGGACAGGGACCTACGAGCAGTACTTC
J: TRBJ2-5; V: TRBV12-3/TRBV12-4; length: 13; size: NA; D: NA; CDR3: CASSFTYQETQYF; DNA: TGTGCCAGCAGTTTCACCTACCAAGAGACCCAGTACTTC
J: TRBJ2-5; V: TRBV5-4; length: 15; size: medium-sized; D: TRBD1; CDR3: CASSSGRDRGETQYF; DNA: TGTGCCAGCAGCTCGGGCCGGGACAGAGGGGAGACCCAGTACTTC
J: TRBJ2-5; V: TRBV6-5; length: 16; size: medium-sized; D: TRBD2; CDR3: CASRGLAGERRETQYF; DNA: TGTGCCAGCAGAGGACTAGCGGGAGAGCGGCGAGAGACCCAGTACTTC
J: TRBJ1-4; V: TRBV6-1; length: 19; size: NA; D: TRBD1; CDR3: CASSERRGQGSAANEKLFF; DNA: TGTGCCAGCAGTGAACGGCGAGGACAGGGGAGTGCGGCTAATGAAAAACTGTTTTTT
J: TRBJ1-1; V: TRBV6-5; length: 14; size: NA; D: NA; CDR3: CASSRSRVNTEAFF; DNA: TGTGCCAGCAGCCGTTCACGGGTGAACACTGAAGCTTTCTTT
J: TRBJ1-1; V: TRBV6-5; length: 16; size: few; D: NA; CDR3: CASSYPKGGAYTEAFF; DNA: TGTGCCAGCAGTTACCCCAAAGGGGGAGCGTACACTGAAGCTTTCTTT
J: TRBJ1-6; V: TRBV7-2; length: 14; size: NA; D: TRBD1; CDR3: CASSLTGGRSPLHF; DNA: TGTGCCAGCAGCCTGACAGGGGGAAGGTCACCCCTCCACTTT
J: TRBJ1-4; V: TRBV5-4; length: 17; size: NA; D: NA; CDR3: CASSPGNPLATNEKLFF; DNA: TGTGCCAGCAGCCCAGGGAATCCCCTTGCAACTAATGAAAAACTGTTTTTT
J: TRBJ2-1; V: TRBV27; length: 14; size: medium-sized; D: TRBD2; CDR3: CASSQGLLYNEQFF; DNA: TGTGCCAGCAGCCAGGGACTACTCTACAATGAGCAGTTCTTC
J: TRBJ1-5; V: TRBV27; length: 16; size: NA; D: NA; CDR3: CASSPDRPNSNQPQHF; DNA: TGTGCCAGCAGTCCAGACAGGCCGAATAGCAATCAGCCCCAGCATTTT
J: TRBJ2-7; V: TRBV7-9; length: 14; size: NA; D: NA; CDR3: CASSSGIGLREQYF; DNA: TGTGCCAGCAGCTCAGGTATCGGACTCCGGGAGCAGTACTTC
J: TRBJ1-1; V: TRBV5-5; length: 13; size: medium-sized; D: NA; CDR3: CASSLYENTEAFF; DNA: TGTGCCAGCAGCTTGTACGAGAACACTGAAGCTTTCTTT
J: TRBJ1-5; V: TRBV6-5; length: 14; size: medium-sized; D: NA; CDR3: CASSYAGPRQPQHF; DNA: TGTGCCAGCAGTTACGCCGGGCCCAGGCAGCCCCAGCATTTT
J: TRBJ2-3; V: TRBV20-1; length: 12; size: few; D: NA; CDR3: CSNTHYTDTQYF; DNA: TGCAGCAATACGCATTACACAGATACGCAGTATTTT
J: TRBJ2-2; V: TRBV20-1; length: 12; size: few; D: NA; CDR3: CSATVAAGELFF; DNA: TGCAGTGCTACAGTAGCGGCCGGGGAGCTGTTTTTT
J: TRBJ2-7; V: TRBV29-1; length: 12; size: NA; D: NA; CDR3: CSVTRTAYEQYF; DNA: TGCAGCGTTACCAGGACAGCCTACGAGCAGTACTTC
J: TRBJ1-1; V: TRBV7-9; length: 14; size: NA; D: TRBD1; CDR3: CASSLGTGGVEAFF; DNA: TGTGCCAGCAGCTTAGGGACAGGGGGCGTTGAAGCTTTCTTT
J: TRBJ2-4; V: TRBV6-5; length: 13; size: few; D: NA; CDR3: CATKRGAKNIQYF; DNA: TGTGCCACAAAAAGGGGGGCCAAAAACATTCAGTACTTC
J: TRBJ1-4; V: TRBV7-2; length: 15; size: few; D: NA; CDR3: CASSFGGGVSEKLFF; DNA: TGTGCCAGCAGCTTCGGGGGGGGGGTTTCGGAAAAACTGTTTTTT
J: TRBJ1-5; V: TRBV4-2; length: 13; size: NA; D: NA; CDR3: CASSQEGGGTQHF; DNA: TGTGCCAGCAGCCAAGAGGGAGGGGGAACCCAGCATTTT
J: TRBJ2-2; V: TRBV14; length: 17; size: few; D: NA; CDR3: CASSPLRTGPNTGELFF; DNA: TGTGCCAGCAGCCCATTGAGGACGGGGCCTAACACCGGGGAGCTGTTTTTT
J: TRBJ1-6; V: TRBV5-4; length: 15; size: few; D: NA; CDR3: CASSPRGGYNSPLHF; DNA: TGTGCCAGCAGCCCCCGCGGAGGTTATAATTCACCCCTCCACTTT
J: TRBJ2-7; V: TRBV19; length: 13; size: NA; D: TRBD1; CDR3: CASSRTGGGEQYF; DNA: TGTGCCAGTAGTCGGACAGGGGGGGGCGAGCAGTACTTC
J: TRBJ1-4; V: TRBV14; length: 18; size: NA; D: NA; CDR3: CASSQARPMEFPNEKLFF; DNA: TGTGCCAGCAGCCAAGCCCGTCCGATGGAGTTCCCTAATGAAAAACTGTTTTTT
J: TRBJ1-1; V: TRBV5-6; length: 12; size: large; D: NA; CDR3: CASSLRGTEAFF; DNA: TGTGCCAGCAGCTTGCGGGGCACTGAAGCTTTCTTT
J: TRBJ1-2; V: TRBV18; length: 15; size: once; D: NA; CDR3: CASSPPGGLVDGHTF; DNA: TGTGCCAGCTCACCCCCCGGGGGGTTGGTTGATGGCCACACCTTC
J: TRBJ1-6; V: TRBV30; length: 19; size: medium-sized; D: NA; CDR3: CAWSARKADLRGYNSPLHF; DNA: TGTGCCTGGAGTGCTCGCAAAGCTGATCTAAGGGGCTATAATTCACCCCTCCACTTT
J: TRBJ2-1; V: TRBV5-1; length: 17; size: NA; D: TRBD2; CDR3: CASSLSGLAGSYNEQFF; DNA: TGCGCCAGCAGCTTATCGGGACTAGCAGGCTCCTACAATGAGCAGTTCTTC
J: TRBJ2-1; V: TRBV10-3; length: 12; size: few; D: NA; CDR3: CAISENAAEQFF; DNA: TGTGCCATCAGTGAAAACGCCGCTGAGCAGTTCTTC
J: TRBJ2-3; V: TRBV7-2; length: 11; size: NA; D: NA; CDR3: CASRDTDTQYF; DNA: TGTGCCAGCAGGGACACAGATACGCAGTATTTT
J: TRBJ2-1; V: TRBV24-1; length: 15; size: medium-sized; D: TRBD1; CDR3: CATSEGQRPRDEQFF; DNA: TGTGCCACCAGTGAGGGACAGAGGCCAAGGGATGAGCAGTTCTTC
J: TRBJ1-5; V: TRBV6-5; length: 14; size: medium-sized; D: NA; CDR3: CASSYDAGRQPQHF; DNA: TGTGCCAGCAGTTACGATGCGGGGCGTCAGCCCCAGCATTTT